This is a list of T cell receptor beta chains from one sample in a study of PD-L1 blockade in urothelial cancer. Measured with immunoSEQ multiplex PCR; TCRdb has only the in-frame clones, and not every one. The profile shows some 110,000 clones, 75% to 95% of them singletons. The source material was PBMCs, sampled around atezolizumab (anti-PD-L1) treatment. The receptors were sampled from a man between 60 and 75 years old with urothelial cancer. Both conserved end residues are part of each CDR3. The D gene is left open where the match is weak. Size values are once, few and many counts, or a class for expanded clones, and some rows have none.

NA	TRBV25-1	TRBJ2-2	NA	CASGVQGPRTGELFF	TGTGCCAGCGGAGTACAGGGACCGCGGACCGGGGAGCTGTTTTTT
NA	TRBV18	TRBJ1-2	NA	CASSPLTEGYTF	TGTGCCAGCTCACCACTTACAGAGGGCTACACCTTC
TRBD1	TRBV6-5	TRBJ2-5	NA	CASSWGQGAQETQYF	TGTGCCAGCAGTTGGGGACAGGGGGCTCAAGAGACCCAGTACTTC
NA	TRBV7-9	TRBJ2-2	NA	CASSLDWGDIDGELFF	TGTGCCAGCAGCTTAGATTGGGGGGATATCGACGGGGAGCTGTTTTTT
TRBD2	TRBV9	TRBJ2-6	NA	CASSVGAAGVSGANVLTF	TGTGCCAGCAGCGTAGGAGCAGCGGGGGTTTCTGGGGCCAACGTCCTGACTTTC
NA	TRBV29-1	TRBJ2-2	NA	CSVERGRGNTGELFF	TGCAGCGTTGAAAGGGGGAGGGGGAACACCGGGGAGCTGTTTTTT
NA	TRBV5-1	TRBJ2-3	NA	CASSLNGLSPGTDTQYF	TGCGCCAGCAGCTTGAACGGACTCTCACCCGGCACAGATACGCAGTATTTT
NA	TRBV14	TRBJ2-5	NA	CASSQGFGTAQETQYF	TGTGCCAGCAGCCAAGGATTCGGTACAGCACAAGAGACCCAGTACTTC
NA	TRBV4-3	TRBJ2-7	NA	CASSRTALGSYEQYF	TGCGCCAGCAGCCGGACAGCCCTGGGCTCCTACGAGCAGTACTTC
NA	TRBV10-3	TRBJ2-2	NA	CAISASAGVLTGELFF	TGTGCCATCAGTGCCTCGGCAGGGGTTCTGACCGGGGAGCTGTTTTTT
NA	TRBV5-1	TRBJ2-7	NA	CASSFMGGEQYF	TGCGCCAGCAGCTTCATGGGGGGAGAGCAGTACTTC
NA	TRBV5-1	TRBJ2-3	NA	CASSRGAPTDTQYF	TGCGCCAGCAGCCGGGGGGCACCCACAGATACGCAGTATTTT
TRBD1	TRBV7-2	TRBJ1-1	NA	CASSFKQGGTEAFF	TGTGCCAGCAGCTTTAAACAGGGGGGCACTGAAGCTTTCTTT
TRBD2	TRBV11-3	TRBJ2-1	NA	CASSSGTSGGEYNEQFF	TGTGCCAGCAGCTCCGGGACTAGCGGGGGGGAGTACAATGAGCAGTTCTTC
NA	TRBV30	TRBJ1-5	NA	CAWSVAPSGGWPQHF	TGTGCCTGGAGTGTGGCCCCTAGCGGGGGATGGCCCCAGCATTTT
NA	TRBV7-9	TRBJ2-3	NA	CASSVRAAPDTQYF	TGTGCCAGCAGCGTAAGAGCGGCTCCAGATACGCAGTATTTT
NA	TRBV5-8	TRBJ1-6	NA	CASSSDSSNSPLHF	TGTGCCAGCAGCTCGGACAGTTCTAATTCACCCCTCCACTTT
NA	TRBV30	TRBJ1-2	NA	CAWSPSGFGGLGYTF	TGTGCCTGGAGTCCATCCGGGTTCGGGGGGCTTGGCTACACCTTC
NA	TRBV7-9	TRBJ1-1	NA	CASSLEGRAGFF	TGTGCCAGCAGCTTAGAGGGCAGGGCTGGGTTCTTT
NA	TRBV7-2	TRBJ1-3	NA	CASSLVLFSGNTIYF	TGTGCCAGCAGCTTAGTGCTATTCTCTGGAAACACCATATATTTT
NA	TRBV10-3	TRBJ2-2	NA	CAISDEGASGELFF	TGTGCCATCAGTGACGAGGGAGCTTCCGGGGAGCTGTTTTTT
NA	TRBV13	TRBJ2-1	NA	CASSLGRQGPHEQFF	TGTGCCAGCAGCTTAGGCCGGCAGGGTCCCCATGAGCAGTTCTTC
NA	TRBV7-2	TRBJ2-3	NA	CASSLAGVRGADTQYF	TGTGCCAGCAGCTTAGCGGGAGTACGGGGGGCGGATACGCAGTATTTT
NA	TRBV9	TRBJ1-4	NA	CASSVAPATNEKLFF	TGTGCCAGCAGCGTAGCCCCAGCAACTAATGAAAAACTGTTTTTT
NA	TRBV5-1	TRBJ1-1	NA	CASSEGQNTEAFF	TGCGCCAGCAGCGAGGGCCAGAACACTGAAGCTTTCTTT
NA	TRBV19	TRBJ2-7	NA	CASSIGGYYEQYF	TGTGCCAGTAGTATCGGCGGATACTACGAGCAGTACTTC
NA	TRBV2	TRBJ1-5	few	CASSEQGQSNQPQHF	TGTGCCAGCAGTGAACAGGGGCAGAGCAATCAGCCCCAGCATTTT
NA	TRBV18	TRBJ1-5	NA	CASSPQGGSNQPQHF	TGTGCCAGCTCACCCCAAGGGGGTAGCAATCAGCCCCAGCATTTT
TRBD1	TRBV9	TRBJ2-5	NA	CASSATGGRETQYF	TGTGCCAGCAGCGCCACAGGGGGCCGGGAGACCCAGTACTTC
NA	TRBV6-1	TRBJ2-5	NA	CASSVQKNQETQYF	TGTGCCAGCAGTGTTCAGAAAAATCAAGAGACCCAGTACTTC
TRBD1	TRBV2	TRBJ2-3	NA	CASSDRTGGTDTQYF	TGTGCCAGCAGTGACCGGACAGGGGGCACAGATACGCAGTATTTT
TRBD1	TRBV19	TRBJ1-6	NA	CASLNVGQTNSPLHF	TGTGCCAGTCTCAATGTGGGACAGACTAATTCACCCCTCCACTTT
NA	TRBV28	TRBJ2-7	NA	CASNSWGGPGGLGAYEQYF	TGTGCCAGCAACTCGTGGGGGGGCCCCGGGGGGCTTGGAGCCTACGAGCAGTACTTC
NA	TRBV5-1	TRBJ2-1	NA	CASSPSTGYNEQFF	TGCGCCAGCAGCCCGTCGACAGGCTACAATGAGCAGTTCTTC
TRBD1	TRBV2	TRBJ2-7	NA	CASSIRDRYEQYF	TGTGCCAGCTCCATCCGGGACAGGTACGAGCAGTACTTC
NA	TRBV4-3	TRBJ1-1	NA	CASSQDLGLTEAFF	TGCGCCAGCAGCCAAGATCTGGGACTCACTGAAGCTTTCTTT